A single sample is the source of the 23 T cell receptor beta chains below, sequenced in a study of cytomegalovirus exposure and HLA in healthy donors. The PCR ran on 60 Vbeta and 13 Jbeta primers. The assay was immunoSEQ multiplex PCR, and TCRdb's table has in-frame clones only and misses some. The sample has some 110,000 clones, 50% to 80% seen once. The sample comprised PBMCs. The origin of the receptors is a middle-aged woman in good health and CMV-seropositive.

Only one count was recorded for this clone. The V and J genes are TRBV9 and TRBJ2-7; a weak D match, TRBD2 (7 bases). The CDR3 extends over 20 amino acids. V lost 0 bases and J lost 3, with 28 bases in between. Germline V lookup: CDR1 SGDLS, CDR2 YYNGEE. Written as DNA, the CDR3 is TGTGCCAGCAGCGTAGGGGGGGCCCCCGGCGCGGGGGCAGTTTTCTACGAGCAGTACTTC. Protein product: CASSVGGAPGAGAVFYEQYF.

This CDR3 reads CASSESIGTSGRRETQYF. Here the CDR3 DNA reads TGCGCCAGCAGTGAGTCGATCGGGACTAGCGGGAGGAGGGAGACCCAGTACTTC. The chain is built from TRBV10-1 and TRBJ2-5; 15 bases are shared with TRBD2. CDR1 WNHNN and CDR2 SYGVQD come from the germline V gene (reference sequence). V trimming: 0 bases; J trimming: 5 bases; junction bases outside the gene matches: 7. The CDR3 is made up of 18 amino acids.

The chain employs TRBV7-9 and TRBJ1-1, with 7 bases fitting TRBD1. The CDR3 covers 13 residues. The V segment lost 7 bases and the J segment 8 bases; nucleotides outside the gene matches: 10. Germline values: CDR1 SEHNR, CDR2 FQNEAQ (reference sequence). CDR3 protein: CASKSRDSTEAFF. The CDR3 coding sequence is TGTGCCAGCAAAAGCCGGGACAGTACGGAAGCTTTCTTT.

This chain links TRBV9 with TRBJ2-1; D possibly corresponds to TRBD2 (6 bases). This CDR3 has 16 residues. The V and J ends lost 0 bases and 5 bases respectively, with 15 bases between them. Germline CDR1 and CDR2: SGDLS and YYNGEE. The CDR3 nucleotides read TGTGCCAGCAGCGTAGTCCCCTTGCGGGGCGACAATGAGCAGTTCTTC. Its translation: CASSVVPLRGDNEQFF.

V gene TRBV30 combines with J gene TRBJ1-1; 11 bases match TRBD1. The germline V gene encodes CDR1 GTSNPN and CDR2 SVGIG (reference sequence). Germline trimming cut 5 bases from V and 8 bases from J; bases unmatched to any gene: 4. There are 12 residues in the CDR3. DNA for the CDR3: TGTGCCTGGGGACAGGGGGCGCGAGAAGCTTTCTTT. Amino acid sequence: CAWGQGAREAFF.

This clone has just a few counts. The sample holds other DNA sequences that translate to the same CDR3. This sequence joins TRBV5-1 and TRBJ2-2; 8 nucleotides agree with TRBD1. Germline V gene data show CDR1 as SGHRS and CDR2 as YFSETQ. V trimming: 4 bases; J trimming: 1 base; junction bases outside the gene matches: 3. The CDR3 contains 15 residues. The CDR3 spells CASSLGQGNTGELFF. The CDR3 coding sequence is TGCGCCAGCAGCCTCGGACAGGGGAACACCGGGGAGCTGTTTTTT.

The genes are TRBV19 and TRBJ2-3, with a tentative D call TRBD2 (7 bases). There are 18 residues in the CDR3. V lost 0 bases and J lost 5, with 21 bases in between. The V gene's germline CDR1 is LNHDA and CDR2 SQIVND (reference sequence). The DNA for the CDR3 is TGTGCCAGTAGTATAGATCGTATCGGGGGGCGTCTTATAGATACGCAGTATTTT. This codes for CASSIDRIGGRLIDTQYF.

This chain joins TRBV7-9 and TRBJ1-3, with TRBD1 identical over 7 bases. Looked up from germline, CDR1 is SEHNR and CDR2 is FQNEAQ (reference sequence). This CDR3 spans 14 amino acids. Trimming at V came to 5 bases and at J to 1 base, leaving 2 bases not matched to a gene. CDR3 in DNA: TGTGCCAGCAGCCAACAGGGGTCTGGAAACACCATATATTTT. Its translation: CASSQQGSGNTIYF.

The chain carries TRBV5-5 and TRBJ2-1; perhaps TRBD2 as D (5 bases). This CDR3 comprises 15 residues. From germline, CDR1 is SGHKS and CDR2 YYEKEE (reference sequence). V was shortened by 0 bases and J by 8 bases, with 15 bases between the two germline ends. The CDR3 DNA follows: TGTGCCAGCAGCTTGGGAGGGTCCCTTGGTTATGAGCAGTTCTTC. It translates to CASSLGGSLGYEQFF. Filled out from reference TRBV5-5 and TRBJ2-1, the complete variable domain reads DAGVTQSPTHLIKTRGQQVTLRCSPISGHKSVSWYQQVLGQGPQFIFQYYEKEERGRGNFPDRFSARQFPNYSSELNVNALLLGDSALYLCASSLGGSLGYEQFFGPGTRLTVL.

The chain couples TRBV7-9 to TRBJ2-5; D might be TRBD2 (5 bases). This CDR3 is built from 14 residues. CDR1 is SEHNR and CDR2 is FQNEAQ in the germline V gene (reference sequence). V shed 2 bases and J shed 4 bases, with 11 bases lying between them. The CDR3 is CASSLPGITETQYF. Written as DNA, the CDR3 is TGTGCCAGCAGCTTACCGGGAATCACAGAGACCCAGTACTTC.

This rearrangement joins TRBV29-1 to TRBJ2-1; TRBD1 matches 9 bases. The CDR3 extends over 16 amino acids. Germline V gives CDR1 SQVTM, CDR2 ANQGSEA. V shed 3 bases, J shed 2 bases, and the junction held 8 bases outside the gene matches. The CDR3 reads CSVDAYRDRAYNEQFF. The CDR3 coding sequence is TGCAGCGTTGATGCTTACCGGGACAGGGCCTACAATGAGCAGTTCTTC.

This clone was seen only a few times. CDR3 coding DNA: TGTGCCAGCAGCAAAGGGACAGGGGGATTTTGGCAGCCCCAGCATTTT. This encodes CASSKGTGGFWQPQHF. This sequence joins TRBV21-1 and TRBJ1-5; the DNA was not used to check the table's D call, TRBD1. TRBV21-1 is flagged as a pseudogene. This CDR3 is 16 amino acids long.

V and J are TRBV5-8 and TRBJ2-7; 9 bases fit TRBD1. CDR3 size: 15 residues. Germline CDR1 reads SGHTS; CDR2 reads YDEGEE. V trimming: 6 bases; J trimming: 4 bases; junction bases outside the gene matches: 11. For the CDR3, the DNA is TGTGCCAGCACCCCCCTCCGGGACAGGGATTACGAGCAGTACTTC. Its protein product is CASTPLRDRDYEQYF.

This chain links TRBV10-3 with TRBJ2-5; tentatively, D is TRBD2 (5 bases). Trimming pared 9 bases from V and 4 bases from J, leaving 9 bases between. The length of the CDR3 is 11 residues. Germline V lookup: CDR1 ENHRY, CDR2 SYGVKD. CDR3 in amino acids: CAIRGGETQYF. CDR3 in DNA: TGTGCCATTCGGGGTGGAGAGACCCAGTACTTC.

The chain uses TRBV7-6 and TRBJ2-7; the match to TRBD1 covers 9 bases. CDR1 and CDR2 (germline): SGHVS, FNYEAQ. The CDR3 runs 13 residues. With V trimmed by 5 bases and J by 4 bases, 3 bases remained unmatched. The CDR3 coding sequence is TGTGCCAGCAGCGAGGACAGGGGTTACGAGCAGTACTTC. Protein: CASSEDRGYEQYF.

This chain connects TRBV6-5 to TRBJ1-2; no reliable D call. Deletions cut 6 bases from V and 5 bases from J, with 19 bases between. This CDR3 comprises 15 residues. Germline V gives CDR1 MNHEY, CDR2 SVGAGI. As DNA, the CDR3 is TGTGCCAGCAGACCTATGGAGGCTAAATTATATGGCTACACCTTC. Translation gives CASRPMEAKLYGYTF.

This clone has just one count. V and J are TRBV18 and TRBJ1-5; the match to TRBD1 covers 12 bases. CDR1 is KGHSH and CDR2 is LQKENI in the germline V gene. This CDR3 region has 19 residues. V shed 3 bases and J 0 bases; nucleotides not matched to a gene: 9. The CDR3, as DNA: TGTGCCAGCTCACCCACGGGACAGGGGGCGTTGTATAGCAATCAGCCCCAGCATTTT. This translates into CASSPTGQGALYSNQPQHF.

The V gene is TRBV5-1, the J gene TRBJ2-3; TRBD2 matches at 8 bases. The CDR3 contains 15 residues. The J segment lost 2 bases and the V segment lost 4 bases, leaving 6 bases of the junction unmatched. From germline, CDR1 is SGHRS and CDR2 YFSETQ. The CDR3 loop is CASSPWTSPTDTQYF. CDR3 bases: TGCGCCAGCAGCCCCTGGACTAGCCCCACAGATACGCAGTATTTT.

V and J are TRBV7-6 and TRBJ2-7, with 9 bases that match TRBD2. Germline trimming cut 5 bases from V and 2 bases from J; bases unmatched to any gene: 10. This CDR3 has 16 residues. CDR1 and CDR2 (germline): SGHVS, FNYEAQ. The CDR3 DNA reads as TGTGCCAGCAGCCAAGCGGGGGGCGGGACCACCTACGAGCAGTACTTC. Its translation: CASSQAGGGTTYEQYF. Combining the CDR3 with reference TRBV7-6 and TRBJ2-7 gives the whole variable domain GAGVSQSPRYKVTKRGQDVALRCDPISGHVSLYWYRQALGQGPEFLTYFNYEAQQDKSGLPNDRFSAERPEGSISTLTIQRTEQRDSAMYRCASSQAGGGTTYEQYFGPGTRLTVT.

The chain carries TRBV10-3 and TRBJ2-5; 7 bases line up with TRBD1. V lost 3 bases to trimming and J lost 3 bases; unmatched junction nucleotides: 4. Germline assignment: CDR1 ENHRY and CDR2 SYGVKD. The CDR3 runs to 14 residues. CDR3 coding DNA: TGTGCCATCAGTGAAGGGACAGTGAAAGAGACCCAGTACTTC. Protein sequence: CAISEGTVKETQYF.

The CDR3 DNA reads TGCGCCAGCAGCTGGGGGCCCGGGACAGGGTCTAGCGGGATCAACAATGAGCAGTTCTTC. Encoded protein: CASSWGPGTGSSGINNEQFF. V and J are TRBV5-1 and TRBJ2-1; D tentatively fits TRBD1 or TRBD2 (9 bases each). Per the germline V gene, CDR1 is SGHRS and CDR2 is YFSETQ. The ends were cut back, 3 bases at V and 5 bases at J, with 30 bases in the middle. The CDR3 sequence is 20 residues long.

The chain links TRBV10-3 to TRBJ1-1; D might be TRBD1 (6 bases). The CDR3 extends over 14 amino acids. The germline gives CDR1 ENHRY, CDR2 SYGVKD. Trimming pared 4 bases from V and 1 base from J, leaving 10 bases between. In nucleotides, the CDR3 is TGTGCCATCAGTGTTAGCAGGGGGAACACTGAAGCTTTCTTT. Encoded protein: CAISVSRGNTEAFF.

This clone has at least ten counts. V gene TRBV27 combines with J gene TRBJ2-7; perhaps TRBD2 as D (6 bases). From germline, CDR1 is MNHEY and CDR2 SMNVEV (reference sequence). The V end was cut by 3 bases, the J end by 6 bases, with 15 bases between. This CDR3 spans 14 amino acids. The CDR3: CASSFLLSGGEQYF. DNA of the CDR3: TGTGCCAGCAGTTTCCTCCTCTCCGGGGGCGAGCAGTACTTC.